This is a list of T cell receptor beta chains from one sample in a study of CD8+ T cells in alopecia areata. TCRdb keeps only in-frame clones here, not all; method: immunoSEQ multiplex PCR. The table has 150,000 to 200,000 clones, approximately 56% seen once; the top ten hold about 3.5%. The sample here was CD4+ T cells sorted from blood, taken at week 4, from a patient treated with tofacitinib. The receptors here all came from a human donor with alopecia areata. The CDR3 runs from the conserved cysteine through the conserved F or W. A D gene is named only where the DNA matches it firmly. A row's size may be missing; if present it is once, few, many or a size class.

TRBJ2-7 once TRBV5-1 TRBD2 TGCGCCAGCAGAACTACCCCCGGGACTAATAACGAGCAGTACTTC CASRTTPGTNNEQYF
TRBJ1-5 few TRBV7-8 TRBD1 TGTGCCAGCAGCTTACAGGACAGGACACAGCCCCAGCATTTT CASSLQDRTQPQHF
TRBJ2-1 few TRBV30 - TGTGCCTGGAGAGAGAGGGCGAATGAGCAGTTCTTC CAWRERANEQFF
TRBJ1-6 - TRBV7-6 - TGTGCCAGCAGCATCCAACAGGGAAATAATTCACCCCTCCACTTT CASSIQQGNNSPLHF
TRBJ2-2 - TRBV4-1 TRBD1 TGCGCCAGCAGCCAAGAAACAGGGGTCACCGGGGAGCTGTTTTTT CASSQETGVTGELFF
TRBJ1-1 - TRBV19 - TGTGCCAGTATGGGGGGCCCCATGAACACTGAAGCTTTCTTT CASMGGPMNTEAFF
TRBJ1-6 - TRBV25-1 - TGTGCCAGCAGACCCCCGGGACACCCGAGCTCCTATAATTCACCCCTCCACTTT CASRPPGHPSSYNSPLHF
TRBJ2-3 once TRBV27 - TGTGCCAGCAGTTTAGGAATCCCAGATACGCAGTATTTT CASSLGIPDTQYF
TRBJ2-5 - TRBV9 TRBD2 TGTGCCAGCAGCCTTAGCGGGGGTACGAAAGAGACCCAGTACTTC CASSLSGGTKETQYF
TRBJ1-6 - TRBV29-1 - TGCGCAGGCGGGTGGGCATATAATTCACCCCTCCACTTT CAGGWAYNSPLHF
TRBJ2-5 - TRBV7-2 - TGTGCCAGCAGCTTACGAGACAGTTCATGGGAGACCCAGTACTTC CASSLRDSSWETQYF
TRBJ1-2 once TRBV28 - TGTGCCAGCAGCCCTAGCCGGGATAGGAGCTACACCTTC CASSPSRDRSYTF
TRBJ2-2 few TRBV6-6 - TGTGCCAGCAGTGCCGCCCGGGCCGGGGAGCTGTTTTTT CASSAARAGELFF
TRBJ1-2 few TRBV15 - TGTGCCACCAGCAGAGATAGGGCAGCCAATGGCTACACCTTC CATSRDRAANGYTF
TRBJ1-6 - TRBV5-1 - TGCGCCAGCAGCTTGAAGGACCGGGATTCACCCCTCCACTTT CASSLKDRDSPLHF
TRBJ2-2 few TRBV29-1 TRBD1 TGCAGCGTAATAGGACAGGGTTCCGGGGAGCTGTTTTTT CSVIGQGSGELFF
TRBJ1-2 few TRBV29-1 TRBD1 TGCAGCGGAGAGGGGGACAGATTCTATGGCTACACCTTC CSGEGDRFYGYTF
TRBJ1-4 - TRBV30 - TGTGCCTGGAGTGTAGGTGCCCCAACTAATGAAAAACTGTTTTTT CAWSVGAPTNEKLFF
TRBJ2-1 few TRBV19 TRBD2 TGTGCCAGTAGTATGTTAGGGGCTAGCGGGGGACGATACAATGAGCAGTTCTTC CASSMLGASGGRYNEQFF
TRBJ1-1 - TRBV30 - TGTGCCTGGAGTGGAGACACAGGAACTGAAGCTTTCTTT CAWSGDTGTEAFF
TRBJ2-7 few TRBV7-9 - TGTGCCAGCAGCCGTGACGGGCGGACCTACGAGCAGTACTTC CASSRDGRTYEQYF
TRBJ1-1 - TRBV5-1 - TGCGCCAGCAGCTTGGGCGGGAACACTGAAGCTTTCTTT CASSLGGNTEAFF
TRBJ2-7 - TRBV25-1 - TGTGCCAGCAGTAGTTTGTCCGGGGAAAGCTACGAGCAGTACTTC CASSSLSGESYEQYF